Below are 17 T cell receptor beta chains sequenced from a single sample in a study of OX40 agonist ivuxolimab in advanced cancers. Sequencing used immunoSEQ multiplex PCR; TCRdb keeps in-frame clones, though not all of them. The sample consists of 77,000 or so clones, 90% of them appearing once. The sequencing used CD4+ or CD8+ T cells sorted from blood, collected in a trial of the OX40 agonist ivuxolimab. All receptors derive from an adult with an advanced solid tumor such as melanoma, head and neck, liver or kidney cancer.

The J gene is TRBJ2-3, the V gene TRBV18; D remains ambiguous. From germline, CDR1 is KGHSH and CDR2 LQKENI. V was trimmed by 3 bases and J by 3 bases, leaving 13 bases between them. The CDR3 extends over 15 amino acids. The CDR3 spells CASSPGLETTDTQYF. In DNA, the CDR3 is TGTGCCAGCTCACCCGGTCTGGAAACGACAGATACGCAGTATTTT.

For this clone: Mismatch with germline at one junction end may stem from a read error. The chain employs TRBV28 and TRBJ1-5; D unresolved. Germline CDR1 and CDR2: MDHEN and SYDVKM. The length of the CDR3 is 11 residues. The CDR3 loop reads CASSFMTGQDF. The CDR3 DNA reads TGTGCCAGCAGCTTTATGACGGGTCAAGATTTT.

The J gene is TRBJ2-7, the V gene TRBV14; 7 bases align to TRBD2. The CDR3 is 16 amino acids. Germline CDR1 reads SGHDN; CDR2 reads FVKESK. V lost 0 bases, J lost 3 bases, and 8 bases stayed unmatched. CDR3 in DNA: TGTGCCAGCAGCCAAGATTTACTAGCGAACCGCTACGAGCAGTACTTC. Amino acid sequence: CASSQDLLANRYEQYF.

The chain couples TRBV19 to TRBJ2-3; 7 positions agree with TRBD1. This CDR3 contains 15 residues. V dropped 6 bases and J dropped 0; count of bases not matched to a gene: 6. Germline assignment: CDR1 LNHDA and CDR2 SQIVND (reference sequence). CDR3 sequence reads: CASRGTDFSTDTQYF. The CDR3 DNA reads as TGTGCCAGTAGAGGGACAGACTTTAGCACAGATACGCAGTATTTT.

The genes are TRBV19 and TRBJ1-4, with D hard to call. Germline V gene lookup returns CDR1 LNHDA and CDR2 SQIVND (reference sequence). V dropped 5 bases and J dropped 4 bases, with 14 bases sitting between them. The CDR3 contains 15 residues. CDR3 sequence (DNA): TGTGCCAGTAGTGAGCAAGTAGCCTATAATGAAAAACTGTTTTTT. It specifies CASSEQVAYNEKLFF.

Written as DNA, the CDR3 is TGTGCCAGCCGCGACAGCGGTCTTGGAGATACGCAGTATTTT. Translating it yields CASRDSGLGDTQYF. V and J are TRBV6-4 and TRBJ2-3; possibly TRBD1 or TRBD2 for D (5 bases each). Germline V lookup: CDR1 MRHNA, CDR2 SNTAGT. The V end was cut by 8 bases, the J end by 5 bases, with 17 bases between. The CDR3 extends over 14 amino acids.

To note about this clone: Other nucleotide sequences from this sample produce the same CDR3. The rearrangement links TRBV4-3 to TRBJ1-5; D remains ambiguous. CDR1 and CDR2 from the germline V gene are LGHNA and YSLEER. The CDR3 loop spans 14 amino acids. Trimming took off 0 bases at V and 4 bases at J, with 7 bases between the two ends. Here the CDR3 reads CASSQDRSNQPQHF. The DNA for the CDR3 is TGCGCCAGCAGCCAAGATCGCTCGAATCAGCCCCAGCATTTT.

Written as DNA, the CDR3 is TGCGCCAGCAGCGGATGGGACAGGGGGACAGCGGATGAGCAGTTCTTC. As protein: CASSGWDRGTADEQFF. The J gene is TRBJ2-1, the V gene TRBV5-1, with 11 bases aligning to TRBD1. Germline V lookup: CDR1 SGHRS, CDR2 YFSETQ. The CDR3 length is 16 residues. J gave up 8 bases and V 4 bases, and 11 bases lay outside the gene matches.

This clone was picked up a small number of times. The genes are TRBV7-9 and TRBJ2-1, with D hard to call. Germline V gene lookup returns CDR1 SEHNR and CDR2 FQNEAQ (reference sequence). The V end lost 5 bases, the J end lost 0 bases, and 5 bases lay between the germline ends. The CDR3 runs 13 residues. The CDR3 DNA reads TGTGCCAGCAGCCCCACCTCCTACAATGAGCAGTTCTTC. Translation: CASSPTSYNEQFF.

This rearrangement joins TRBV4-3 to TRBJ2-1, with 8 bases identical to TRBD1. Germline values: CDR1 LGHNA, CDR2 YSLEER. This CDR3 has 16 residues. Trimming took 2 bases from V and 10 from J; bases not matched to a gene: 13. The CDR3 bases are TGCGCCAGCAGCCAATCCGGGACAGGTGTTATTGGCGAGCAGTTCTTC. Residues: CASSQSGTGVIGEQFF.

Written as DNA, the CDR3 is TGCGCCAGCAGCCAAACTCCGACTAGCGGGGTTCCAGATACGCAGTATTTT. It encodes CASSQTPTSGVPDTQYF. V gene TRBV4-3 combines with J gene TRBJ2-3; 11 bases line up with TRBD2. After removal of 2 bases from V and 4 bases from J, the junction contained 8 bases not matched to a gene. This CDR3 contains 17 residues. Germline loops: CDR1 LGHNA, CDR2 YSLEER.

V usage is TRBV28 and J usage is TRBJ1-1; D unclear. This CDR3 spans 13 amino acids. Germline V gene sequence: CDR1 MDHEN, CDR2 SYDVKM. Trimming cost V 1 base and J 1 base, with 4 bases left between them. CDR3 bases: TGTGCCAGCAGTTTATTGGCGAACACTGAAGCTTTCTTT. It codes for CASSLLANTEAFF. The full variable domain, in which reference TRBV28 and TRBJ1-1 provide the parts outside the CDR3, is DVKVTQSSRYLVKRTGEKVFLECVQDMDHENMFWYRQDPGLGLRLIYFSYDVKMKEKGDIPEGYSVSREKKERFSLILESASTNQTSMYLCASSLLANTEAFFGQGTRLTVV.

The genes are TRBV5-6 and TRBJ2-5; D remains ambiguous. The CDR3 sequence is 12 residues long. V lost 4 bases and J 5 bases, leaving 9 bases between the germline ends. CDR1 is SGHDT, CDR2 YYEEEE, per germline. This chain's CDR3 is CASSLQMETQYF. The CDR3 DNA is TGTGCCAGCAGCCTCCAGATGGAGACCCAGTACTTC.

This chain uses TRBV27 with TRBJ2-5; 14 positions agree with TRBD2. The germline V gene has CDR1 MNHEY and CDR2 SMNVEV (reference sequence). The J segment lost 4 bases and the V segment lost 6 bases, leaving 7 bases of the junction unmatched. CDR3 size: 16 residues. The CDR3 reads CASRGLAGAGGETQYF. CDR3 sequence (DNA): TGTGCCAGCAGGGGACTAGCGGGAGCCGGCGGAGAGACCCAGTACTTC.

The chain recombines TRBV27 with TRBJ1-1, with 7 bases that match TRBD1. The CDR3 is 13 amino acids. CDR1 and CDR2 from the germline V gene are MNHEY and SMNVEV (reference sequence). Trimming took 4 bases from V and 3 from J; bases not matched to a gene: 2. The CDR3 spells CASSSDRDTEAFF. CDR3 nucleotides: TGTGCCAGCAGTTCCGACAGGGACACTGAAGCTTTCTTT.

In the case of this clone: No DNA is shown, since the ends of the CDR3 on it are uncertain; the CDR3 is the one TCRdb lists. The rearrangement joins TRBV28 to TRBJ1-2; the D call in the table, TRBD1, was not verified against the DNA. Termini included, the CDR3 measures 14 amino acids. CDR1 is MDHEN and CDR2 is SYDVKM in the germline V gene. The CDR3 region is CASSTSGQYYGYTF.

The V gene is TRBV28, the J gene TRBJ1-1, with TRBD1 as a possible D gene (5 bases). Trimming pared 4 bases from V and 3 bases from J, leaving 12 bases between. The CDR3 totals 14 residues. CDR1 and CDR2 from the germline V gene are MDHEN and SYDVKM. CDR3 region: CASSSWGGDTEAFF. CDR3 nucleotide sequence: TGTGCCAGCAGTTCTTGGGGGGGGGACACTGAAGCTTTCTTT.